Presented here are 21 T cell receptor beta chains from one specimen sequenced in a study of blood T cell repertoires in COVID-19. Assay used: immunoSEQ multiplex PCR; TCRdb lists only in-frame clones, some missing. Of about 240,000 clones listed, around 87% are singletons. Material for sequencing was peripheral blood. These receptors all come from a woman between 25 and 40 years old who had recovered from COVID-19.

This chain links TRBV7-2 with TRBJ2-5; maybe TRBD2 (6 bases). The V gene lost 5 bases and the J gene lost 5 bases, with 18 bases spanning the gap. The CDR3 loop spans 15 amino acids. CDR1 SGHTA and CDR2 FQGNSA come from the germline V gene. In DNA form, the CDR3 reads TGTGCCAGCAGCCCAAGCGGGCTAGTGCAGGAGACCCAGTACTTC. This translates into CASSPSGLVQETQYF.

The genes are TRBV4-1 and TRBJ1-2; D possibly corresponds to TRBD1 (6 bases). CDR1 and CDR2 from the germline V gene are MGHRA and YSYEKL. V was cut by 0 bases and J by 5 bases, with 10 bases left in between. This CDR3 is 14 amino acids long. CDR3 amino acids: CASSQERQGYGYTF. The CDR3, as DNA: TGCGCCAGCAGCCAAGAGAGGCAGGGGTATGGCTACACCTTC.

V usage is TRBV12-3 or TRBV12-4 and J usage is TRBJ2-7; D possibly corresponds to TRBD1 (6 bases). The CDR3 is 13 amino acids. The V and J ends lost 6 bases and 0 bases respectively, with 9 bases between them. This CDR3 reads CASSRGFSYEQYF. The CDR3 nucleotides are TGTGCCAGCAGCAGGGGATTCTCCTACGAGCAGTACTTC.

Only one count was recorded for this clone. V gene TRBV19 combines with J gene TRBJ2-7; 8 bases agree with TRBD2. Germline CDR1 LNHDA, CDR2 SQIVND (reference sequence). Trimming at V came to 3 bases and at J to 2 bases, leaving 6 bases not matched to a gene. The CDR3 is made up of 15 amino acids. This chain's CDR3 is CASSMAGGGTYEQYF. The DNA for the CDR3 is TGTGCCAGTAGTATGGCCGGCGGGGGGACCTACGAGCAGTACTTC.

The V and J genes are TRBV3-1 (or the pseudogene TRBV3-2) and TRBJ2-5, with TRBD2 matching over 9 bases. Germline V lookup: CDR1 LGHDT, CDR2 YNNKEL (reference sequence). CDR3 size: 18 residues. Trimming at V came to 1 base and at J to 5 bases, leaving 14 bases not matched to a gene. Here the CDR3 reads CASSQANRGGGAVETQYF. The CDR3 bases are TGTGCCAGCAGCCAAGCCAATCGGGGCGGGGGGGCCGTCGAGACCCAGTACTTC.

V usage is TRBV29-1 and J usage is TRBJ2-7, with TRBD2 matching over 7 bases. Unmatched junction bases numbered 3, after V lost 4 bases and J lost 0 bases. This CDR3 is 13 amino acids long. Looked up from germline, CDR1 is SQVTM and CDR2 is ANQGSEA. CDR3 protein: CSVGTSDSYEQYF. In DNA, the CDR3 is TGCAGCGTTGGAACTAGCGACTCCTACGAGCAGTACTTC.

The CDR3 reads CASSYSNTGEQYF. The CDR3 bases are TGTGCCAGCAGTTACTCGAATACAGGCGAGCAGTACTTC. This chain connects TRBV6-5 to TRBJ2-7, with D maybe TRBD1 (5 bases). Trimming pared 0 bases from V and 6 bases from J, leaving 9 bases between. The germline gives CDR1 MNHEY, CDR2 SVGAGI. The CDR3 sequence is 13 residues long.

The chain couples TRBV4-1 to TRBJ2-5, with 8 bases that match TRBD1. The germline V gene encodes CDR1 MGHRA and CDR2 YSYEKL. The CDR3 is made up of 15 amino acids. V trimming: 4 bases; J trimming: 1 base; junction bases outside the gene matches: 5. The CDR3 reads CASSRWTGTQETQYF. CDR3 nucleotide sequence: TGCGCCAGCAGCCGATGGACAGGGACCCAAGAGACCCAGTACTTC.

The chain couples TRBV6-2 or TRBV6-3 to TRBJ2-7, with D unclear. Germline values: CDR1 MNHEY, CDR2 SVGEGT. CDR3 length: 11 amino acids. V was cut by 1 base and J by 6 bases, with 4 bases left in between. Written as DNA, the CDR3 is TGTGCCAGCAGTTACTTGGCCGAGCAGTACTTC. Translation: CASSYLAEQYF.

This chain uses TRBV18 with TRBJ1-3, with D uncertain. The V gene lost 5 bases and the J gene lost 0 bases, with 5 bases spanning the gap. The length of the CDR3 is 13 residues. The germline CDR1 and CDR2 sequences are KGHSH and LQKENI. The CDR3: CASSASSGNTIYF. In DNA form, the CDR3 reads TGTGCCAGCTCAGCCAGCTCTGGAAACACCATATATTTT.

This chain uses TRBV7-6 with TRBJ1-2; 9 nucleotides agree with TRBD1. This CDR3 is 16 amino acids long. V was pared by 0 bases and J by 7 bases, with 9 bases of the junction left unmatched. In germline, CDR1 is SGHVS, CDR2 FNYEAQ. The CDR3: CASSLAPRGQGSGYTF. The CDR3 DNA is TGTGCCAGCAGCTTAGCGCCCAGGGGACAGGGCAGTGGCTACACCTTC.

The chain carries TRBV19 and TRBJ1-5, with D unclear. The CDR3 has 13 amino acids. Looked up from germline, CDR1 is LNHDA and CDR2 is SQIVND (reference sequence). V was clipped by 5 bases and J by 4 bases, with 9 bases between them. CDR3 sequence reads: CASSVQKNQPQHF. The CDR3 coding sequence is TGTGCCAGTAGTGTTCAGAAGAATCAGCCCCAGCATTTT.

The chain has TRBV6-1 and TRBJ2-7, with 7 bases aligning to TRBD1. V gave up 1 base and J gave up 6 bases; unmatched junction bases: 6. Germline loops: CDR1 MNHNS, CDR2 SASEGT. This CDR3 region has 14 residues. Here the CDR3 reads CASSEGTDRAEQYF. CDR3 DNA sequence: TGTGCCAGCAGTGAAGGGACCGACAGGGCCGAGCAGTACTTC.

The V gene is TRBV5-4, the J gene TRBJ2-7, with 8 bases fitting TRBD1. The length of the CDR3 is 15 residues. V gave up 1 base and J gave up 2 bases; unmatched junction bases: 5. Looked up from germline, CDR1 is SGHNT and CDR2 is YYREEE (reference sequence). The CDR3: CASSLMGQAPYEQYF. The CDR3 nucleotides are TGTGCCAGCAGCTTGATGGGACAGGCGCCCTACGAGCAGTACTTC.

CDR3 residues: CASSYPAGTGGLNQPQHF. The CDR3 coding sequence is TGTGCCAGCAGTTATCCGGCCGGGACAGGGGGCCTAAATCAGCCCCAGCATTTT. The rearrangement links TRBV6-2 or TRBV6-3 to TRBJ1-5, with 12 bases fitting TRBD1. The germline gives CDR1 MNHEY, CDR2 SVGEGT. The trim removed 3 bases at V and 4 bases at J, leaving 10 bases unmatched. The CDR3 is made up of 18 amino acids.

In this sample, this clone turned up once. CDR3 protein: CSVGQGPGELFF. CDR3 DNA: TGCAGCGTTGGACAGGGTCCCGGGGAGCTGTTTTTT. This chain joins TRBV29-1 and TRBJ2-2; TRBD1 matches at 7 bases. Trimming at V came to 4 bases and at J to 6 bases, leaving 2 bases not matched to a gene. The germline gives CDR1 SQVTM, CDR2 ANQGSEA. The CDR3 sequence is 12 residues long.

V gene TRBV29-1 combines with J gene TRBJ1-1; 8 bases are a match to TRBD1. The ends lost 5 bases at V and 1 base at J; junction bases unmatched: 6. Per germline, CDR1 SQVTM and CDR2 ANQGSEA. CDR3 size: 14 residues. The CDR3 DNA reads as TGCAGCGTTTCTTCCGGGACAGGGAACACTGAAGCTTTCTTT. It translates to CSVSSGTGNTEAFF.

This chain uses TRBV10-3 with TRBJ1-6; TRBD1 aligns across 7 bases. Germline values: CDR1 ENHRY, CDR2 SYGVKD. Trimming at V came to 0 bases and at J to 6 bases, leaving 5 bases not matched to a gene. The CDR3 is made up of 16 amino acids. CDR3: CAISESAGTANSPLHF. The CDR3 DNA follows: TGTGCCATCAGTGAGTCAGCTGGGACAGCTAATTCACCCCTCCACTTT.

The V gene is TRBV12-5, the J gene TRBJ1-2; tentatively, D is TRBD1 (5 bases). The germline V gene has CDR1 LGHNT and CDR2 FRNRAP. This CDR3 has 15 amino acids. V dropped 9 bases and J dropped 3 bases, with 20 bases sitting between them. This chain's CDR3 is CASSNPDQGDYGYTF. The CDR3 DNA follows: TGTGCTAGCTCCAACCCCGACCAGGGTGACTATGGCTACACCTTC.

This chain links TRBV9 with TRBJ2-7; 7 nucleotides agree with TRBD2. The V gene's germline CDR1 is SGDLS and CDR2 YYNGEE. The CDR3 extends over 14 amino acids. V shed 6 bases, J shed 7 bases, and the junction held 13 bases outside the gene matches. CDR3 nucleotide sequence: TGTGCCAGCACCCCCAGCCTAGGAGCGGGAGAGCAGTACTTC. It is translated as CASTPSLGAGEQYF. The variable domain in full, completed from reference TRBV9 and TRBJ2-7, reads DSGVTQTPKHLITATGQRVTLRCSPRSGDLSVYWYQQSLDQGLQFLIQYYNGEERAKGNILERFSAQQFPDLHSELNLSSLELGDSALYFCASTPSLGAGEQYFGPGTRLTVT.

This chain uses TRBV5-1 with TRBJ2-3; a weak D match, TRBD2 (5 bases). V was clipped by 4 bases and J by 2 bases, with 8 bases between them. Germline V gene data show CDR1 as SGHRS and CDR2 as YFSETQ. The CDR3 is 13 residues long. CDR3 nucleotide sequence: TGCGCCAGCAGCCCGGGGTACACAGATACGCAGTATTTT. Its protein is CASSPGYTDTQYF.